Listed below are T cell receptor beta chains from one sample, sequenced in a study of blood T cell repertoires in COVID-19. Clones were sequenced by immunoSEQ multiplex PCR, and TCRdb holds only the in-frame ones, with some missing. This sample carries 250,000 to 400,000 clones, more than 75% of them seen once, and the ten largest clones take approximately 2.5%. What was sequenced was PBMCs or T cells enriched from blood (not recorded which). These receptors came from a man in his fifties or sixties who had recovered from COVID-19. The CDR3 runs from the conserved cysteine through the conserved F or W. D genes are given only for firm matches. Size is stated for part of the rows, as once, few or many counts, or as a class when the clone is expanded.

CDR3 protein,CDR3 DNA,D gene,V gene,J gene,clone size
CASSSRGRAETQYF,TGTGCCAGCAGCTCCAGGGGGCGCGCCGAGACCCAGTACTTC,TRBD1,TRBV5-5,TRBJ2-5,.
CASSVPSAGELFF,TGTGCCAGCAGCGTACCTAGCGCCGGGGAGCTGTTTTTT,.,TRBV7-8,TRBJ2-2,.
CASSLSRAGTEAFF,TGTGCCAGCAGTTTAAGCAGGGCTGGGACTGAAGCTTTCTTT,.,TRBV27,TRBJ1-1,.
CASSHRDLSSYNEQFF,TGCGCCAGCAGCCACAGGGATCTGAGCTCCTACAATGAGCAGTTCTTC,.,TRBV4-1,TRBJ2-1,.
CASSEGQGYQPQHF,TGTGCCAGCAGCGAGGGACAGGGATACCAGCCCCAGCATTTT,TRBD1,TRBV9,TRBJ1-5,.
CASSSQGLYQETQYF,TGTGCCAGCAGCTCCCAGGGGCTATACCAAGAGACCCAGTACTTC,.,TRBV11-2,TRBJ2-5,.
CASSIGTQVNQPQHF,TGTGCCAGTAGTATCGGGACACAAGTAAATCAGCCCCAGCATTTT,.,TRBV19,TRBJ1-5,.
CASSLTGSTYTDTQYF,TGTGCCAGCAGCTTAACTGGGAGCACCTACACAGATACGCAGTATTTT,.,TRBV7-3,TRBJ2-3,.
CASSYRTGINEQYF,TGTGCCAGCAGTTACCGGACAGGGATTAACGAGCAGTACTTC,TRBD1,TRBV6-5,TRBJ2-7,.
CASSDRTGDNSPLHF,TGTGCCAGCAGTGATCGGACAGGGGATAATTCACCCCTCCACTTT,TRBD1,TRBV6-1,TRBJ1-6,.
CASSLGAGTGSNEQFF,TGCGCCAGCAGCCTCGGCGCCGGGACAGGAAGCAATGAGCAGTTCTTC,TRBD1,TRBV4-3,TRBJ2-1,.
CSVGQARGINQPQHF,TGCAGCGTTGGCCAGGCGAGAGGGATCAATCAGCCCCAGCATTTT,.,TRBV29-1,TRBJ1-5,.
CASSVRQWGAQYF,TGTGCCAGCAGCGTCCGACAGTGGGGGGCCCAGTACTTC,.,TRBV5-8,TRBJ2-5,.
CASSSQTGLYEQYF,TGTGCCAGCTCATCCCAGACAGGTCTTTACGAGCAGTACTTC,.,TRBV18,TRBJ2-7,.
CASSDWEGYGYTF,TGTGCCAGCAGCGACTGGGAGGGCTATGGCTACACCTTC,.,TRBV6-5,TRBJ1-2,few
CASSLEGGQREAFF,TGTGCCAGCAGCTTAGAAGGGGGACAGAGGGAAGCTTTCTTT,TRBD1,TRBV7-2,TRBJ1-1,once
CASSYSRQSLRAFF,TGTGCCAGCAGTTACTCTCGACAGAGCCTCCGGGCTTTCTTT,.,TRBV6-5,TRBJ1-1,few
CASSLVAGGEETQYF,TGTGCCAGCAGCTTAGTAGCGGGGGGTGAAGAGACCCAGTACTTC,TRBD2,TRBV7-2,TRBJ2-5,.
CASSQGTLNTEAFF,TGTGCCAGCAGCCAAGGTACACTGAACACTGAAGCTTTCTTT,.,TRBV3-1/TRBV3-2,TRBJ1-1,.
CASSQGTGRANTIYF,TGTGCCAGCAGCCAAGGGACAGGCCGCGCGAACACCATATATTTT,TRBD1,TRBV14,TRBJ1-3,.
CASGSGFNGYTF,TGTGCCAGTGGCTCGGGGTTTAATGGCTACACCTTC,.,TRBV28,TRBJ1-2,.
CASSFVYSDARNTEAFF,TGTGCCAGCAGTTTTGTGTACTCCGATGCAAGGAACACTGAAGCTTTCTTT,.,TRBV7-9,TRBJ1-1,.
CASSLSGQPQHF,TGTGCCAGCAGTTTATCCGGTCAGCCCCAGCATTTT,.,TRBV12-3/TRBV12-4,TRBJ1-5,.
CASSQVQASMEQYF,TGTGCCAGCAGCCAAGTCCAGGCCAGCATGGAGCAGTACTTC,.,TRBV14,TRBJ2-7,.
CASTTPSGNEQFF,TGTGCCAGTACCACCCCTAGCGGCAATGAGCAGTTCTTC,TRBD2,TRBV19,TRBJ2-1,.
CASSVQQDQAGGYTF,TGTGCCAGCAGCGTCCAACAGGATCAAGCGGGTGGCTACACCTTC,.,TRBV9,TRBJ1-2,once
CASSQLAGGWGLRNEQFF,TGTGCCAGCAGCCAGTTAGCGGGAGGGTGGGGGCTGAGGAATGAGCAGTTCTTC,TRBD2,TRBV5-5,TRBJ2-1,.
CASSYGLAGAQKPYEQYF,TGTGCCAGCAGCTACGGACTAGCGGGGGCCCAAAAACCCTACGAGCAGTACTTC,TRBD2,TRBV7-2,TRBJ2-7,once
CASSLAAGSQFF,TGTGCCAGCAGCTTGGCCGCTGGGAGTCAATTCTTC,.,TRBV5-6,TRBJ2-1,.
CASSIAYRTGDNYGYTF,TGTGCCAGTAGTATTGCTTATCGGACAGGGGATAACTATGGCTACACCTTC,TRBD1,TRBV19,TRBJ1-2,.
CASSHTGSGTYNEQFF,TGTGCCAGCAGCCACACCGGGTCCGGAACCTACAATGAGCAGTTCTTC,.,TRBV3-1/TRBV3-2,TRBJ2-1,few
CASSQDSSVLAGGPRELFF,TGTGCCAGCAGCCAAGATAGCTCCGTGCTAGCGGGAGGGCCTAGGGAGCTGTTTTTT,TRBD2,TRBV3-1/TRBV3-2,TRBJ2-2,.
CASSYLNRVGEKLFF,TGTGCCAGCAGCTATCTAAACAGGGTGGGCGAAAAACTGTTTTTT,.,TRBV7-2,TRBJ1-4,.
CASSYPTRRDSYEQYF,TGTGCCAGCAGTTACCCGACAAGAAGGGACTCTTACGAGCAGTACTTC,.,TRBV6-2/TRBV6-3,TRBJ2-7,.
CASSRGGLAGGINEQFF,TGTGCCAGCAGCCGTGGCGGACTAGCGGGAGGGATCAATGAGCAGTTCTTC,TRBD2,TRBV3-1/TRBV3-2,TRBJ2-1,.
CASSLYGGDTQYF,TGTGCCAGCAGTTTATACGGCGGAGATACGCAGTATTTT,.,TRBV28,TRBJ2-3,.
CASSAGPLIRSPLHF,TGTGCCAGCAGCGCGGGACCACTAATCCGTTCACCCCTCCACTTT,.,TRBV5-8,TRBJ1-6,.
CASSPGGGRSHEQYF,TGTGCCAGCAGCCCCGGGGGGGGGCGCTCCCACGAGCAGTACTTC,TRBD2,TRBV7-3,TRBJ2-7,few
CASSMDRGRYEQYF,TGTGCCAGTAGTATGGACAGGGGACGGTACGAGCAGTACTTC,TRBD1,TRBV19,TRBJ2-7,once
CASSPTGQGNYEQYF,TGTGCCAGCTCGCCAACGGGACAGGGAAACTACGAGCAGTACTTC,TRBD1,TRBV18,TRBJ2-7,.
CASSPWTGVTEAFF,TGTGCCAGCAGCCCTTGGACAGGGGTGACTGAAGCTTTCTTT,TRBD1,TRBV5-8,TRBJ1-1,.
CASSLTGGLQPQHF,TGTGCCAGCAGTTTAACAGGGGGCCTTCAGCCCCAGCATTTT,TRBD1,TRBV27,TRBJ1-5,once
CASSYSSGILIENTEAFF,TGTGCCAGCAGTTACTCGAGCGGGATTTTGATCGAGAACACTGAAGCTTTCTTT,.,TRBV6-2/TRBV6-3,TRBJ1-1,.
CASSLAGVTNYGYTF,TGTGCCAGTTCGTTAGCGGGCGTTACAAACTATGGCTACACCTTC,.,TRBV9,TRBJ1-2,.
CASSLWSGDAYEQYF,TGTGCCAGCAGTTTATGGTCGGGAGACGCCTACGAGCAGTACTTC,.,TRBV27,TRBJ2-7,.
CASSLSGTGGGSPLHF,TGTGCCAGCAGCTTATCTGGGACAGGGGGCGGTTCACCCCTCCACTTT,TRBD1,TRBV11-2,TRBJ1-6,.
CSVEGAQGATNEKLFF,TGCAGCGTTGAGGGTGCACAGGGGGCAACTAATGAAAAACTGTTTTTT,TRBD1,TRBV29-1,TRBJ1-4,.
CASSSGGSSAGNTIYF,TGCGCCAGCAGCTCTGGAGGGTCCTCGGCTGGAAACACCATATATTTT,.,TRBV5-1,TRBJ1-3,.
CASSQPLQGTNEKLFF,TGCGCCAGCAGCCAGCCACTGCAGGGAACTAATGAAAAACTGTTTTTT,.,TRBV4-1,TRBJ1-4,once
CASRSINTEAFF,TGTGCCAGCAGATCTATAAACACTGAAGCTTTCTTT,.,TRBV7-9,TRBJ1-1,many
CASGLVSTGDQETQYF,TGTGCTAGTGGTTTGGTCTCGACAGGGGACCAAGAGACCCAGTACTTC,TRBD1,TRBV12-5,TRBJ2-5,.
CSVVEVRGYTF,TGCAGCGTGGTCGAGGTACGTGGCTACACCTTC,.,TRBV29-1,TRBJ1-2,.
CATSDWGSPGSQETQYF,TGTGCCACCAGTGATTGGGGTTCCCCGGGGTCGCAAGAGACCCAGTACTTC,.,TRBV24-1,TRBJ2-5,.
CASSSFVPFQGGHGNTIYF,TGTGCCAGCAGTTCCTTTGTTCCTTTCCAGGGCGGCCATGGAAACACCATATATTTT,.,TRBV27,TRBJ1-3,.
CASSYHRGATNEKLFF,TGTGCCAGCAGTTACCACAGGGGGGCAACTAATGAAAAACTGTTTTTT,TRBD1,TRBV6-5,TRBJ1-4,.
CASSKPGTGNEQYF,TGTGCCAGCAGCAAACCCGGGACAGGGAACGAGCAGTACTTC,TRBD1,TRBV5-4,TRBJ2-7,.
CASSITENYGYTF,TGTGCCAGCAGTATTACAGAGAACTATGGCTACACCTTC,.,TRBV6-5,TRBJ1-2,.